This TCR beta chain was sequenced for a study of blood T cell repertoires in COVID-19. Study context: Researchers got acute and convalescent COVID-19 samples from the United States, Italy and Spain.

V shed 3 bases and J 3 bases; nucleotides not matched to a gene: 2. The CDR3 consists of 13 residues. Germline CDR1 MGHRA, CDR2 YSYEKL. A few counts support this clone. Per the study methods: Researchers report that nucleated cell counts were estimated from reference gene primer amplification. Method: immunoSEQ multiplex PCR; TCRdb's copy keeps in-frame clones and lacks some. That table supplies the V and J calls and clone size; D and trimming were determined from the DNA. Seen here are 60,000 to 70,000 clones, under 85% observed once, and the top ten hold roughly 27%. The chain joins TRBV4-1 to TRBJ2-7, with 7 bases aligning to TRBD1. The sequenced sample was peripheral blood. The sequence came from a woman of 80 years or more with acute or convalescent COVID-19. As DNA, the CDR3 is TGCGCCAGCAGCCACCGGGACAGCTACGAGCAGTACTTC. This translates into CASSHRDSYEQYF.